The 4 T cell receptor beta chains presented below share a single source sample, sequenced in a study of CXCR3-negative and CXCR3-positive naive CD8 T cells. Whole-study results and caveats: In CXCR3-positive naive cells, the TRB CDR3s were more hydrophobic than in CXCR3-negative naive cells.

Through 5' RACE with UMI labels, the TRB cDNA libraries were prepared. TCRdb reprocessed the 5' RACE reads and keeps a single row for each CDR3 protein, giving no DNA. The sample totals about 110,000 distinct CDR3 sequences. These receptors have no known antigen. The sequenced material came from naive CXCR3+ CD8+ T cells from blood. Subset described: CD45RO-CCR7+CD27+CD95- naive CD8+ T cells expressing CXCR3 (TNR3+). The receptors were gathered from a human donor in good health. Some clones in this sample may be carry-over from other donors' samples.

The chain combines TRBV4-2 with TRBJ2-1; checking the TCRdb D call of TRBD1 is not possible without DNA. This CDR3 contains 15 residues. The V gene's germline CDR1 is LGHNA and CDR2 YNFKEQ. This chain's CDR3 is CASSPGTGGRREQFF.

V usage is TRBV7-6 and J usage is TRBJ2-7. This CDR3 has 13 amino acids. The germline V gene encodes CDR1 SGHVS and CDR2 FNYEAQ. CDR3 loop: CASSYEAAYEQYF.

The CDR3 spells CASSQDRAGGLSDTQYF. This chain links TRBV4-1 with TRBJ2-3; TCRdb outputs TRBD2, but without DNA this stays unchecked. This CDR3 has 17 amino acids. The V gene's germline CDR1 is MGHRA and CDR2 YSYEKL.

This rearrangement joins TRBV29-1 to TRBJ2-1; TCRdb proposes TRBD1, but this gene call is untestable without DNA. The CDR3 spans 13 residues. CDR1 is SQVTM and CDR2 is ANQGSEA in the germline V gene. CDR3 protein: CSVRDTENNEQFF.